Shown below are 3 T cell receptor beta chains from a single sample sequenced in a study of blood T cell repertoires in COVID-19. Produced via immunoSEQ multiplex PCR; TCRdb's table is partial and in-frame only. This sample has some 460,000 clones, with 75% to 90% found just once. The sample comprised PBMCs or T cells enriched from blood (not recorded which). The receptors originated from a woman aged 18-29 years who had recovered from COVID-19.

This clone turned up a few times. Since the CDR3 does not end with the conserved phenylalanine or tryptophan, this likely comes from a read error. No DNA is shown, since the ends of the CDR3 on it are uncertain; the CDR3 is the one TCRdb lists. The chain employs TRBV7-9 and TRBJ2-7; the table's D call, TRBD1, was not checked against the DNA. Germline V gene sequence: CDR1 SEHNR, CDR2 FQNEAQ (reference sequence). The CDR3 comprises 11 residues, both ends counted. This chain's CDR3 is CASSYRDRQHY.

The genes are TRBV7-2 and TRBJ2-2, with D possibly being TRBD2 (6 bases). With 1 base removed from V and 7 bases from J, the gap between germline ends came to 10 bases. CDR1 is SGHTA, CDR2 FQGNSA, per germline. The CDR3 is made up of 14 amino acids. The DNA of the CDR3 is TGTGCCAGCAGCTTAGGGGGAGGCGGCGGGGAGCTGTTTTTT. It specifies CASSLGGGGGELFF.

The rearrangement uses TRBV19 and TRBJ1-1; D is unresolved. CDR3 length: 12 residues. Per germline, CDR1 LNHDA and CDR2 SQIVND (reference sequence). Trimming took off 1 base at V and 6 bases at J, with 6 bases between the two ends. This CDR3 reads CASSIGAAEAFF. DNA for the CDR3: TGTGCCAGTAGTATAGGGGCAGCTGAAGCTTTCTTT.